The next 30 T cell receptor beta chains were all read from a single sample in a study of shared clonotypes between healthy human individuals. CD8 cells regarded as naive lacked CD45RO, were positively chosen for CCR7, and omitted terminally differentiated effector memory CD45RA+ cells. Sequencing used immunoSEQ multiplex PCR; TCRdb keeps in-frame clones, though not all of them. The table shows some 740,000 clones, with around 93% occurring only once. Sequencing used naive CD8+ T cells sorted from blood. Receptors were obtained from a man aged 25-45 years in good health.

The genes are TRBV2 and TRBJ2-1, with 10 bases aligning to TRBD1. Germline V CDR1 and CDR2: SNHLY, FYNNEI. V was pared by 6 bases and J by 3 bases, with 5 bases of the junction left unmatched. The CDR3 is 15 amino acids. DNA for the CDR3: TGTGCCAGCAGGGACCGGGACAGGGGCTACAATGAGCAGTTCTTC. Translating gives CASRDRDRGYNEQFF.

The V gene is TRBV19, the J gene TRBJ2-7; the D gene is possibly TRBD2 (5 bases). Germline V gene sequence: CDR1 LNHDA, CDR2 SQIVND (reference sequence). The CDR3 loop spans 14 amino acids. V lost 3 bases and J 5 bases, leaving 14 bases between the germline ends. CDR3 region: CASSIVGNGDEQYF. The CDR3 bases are TGTGCCAGTAGTATTGTCGGGAACGGTGACGAGCAGTACTTC.

This chain uses TRBV28 with TRBJ1-1; 8 bases are a match to TRBD1. This CDR3 is 16 amino acids long. V shed 6 bases and J 8 bases; nucleotides not matched to a gene: 17. Germline-derived CDR1 and CDR2 are MDHEN and SYDVKM. The CDR3 protein is CASRTRTGRSPQEAFF. The CDR3 bases are TGTGCCAGCAGAACCCGGACAGGGCGGTCCCCCCAGGAAGCTTTCTTT.

The chain has TRBV19 and TRBJ1-5; D is ambiguous. V was clipped by 9 bases and J by 2 bases, with 8 bases between them. Germline V gives CDR1 LNHDA, CDR2 SQIVND (reference sequence). This CDR3 comprises 12 residues. The CDR3 here is CASTVGNQPQHF. The CDR3, as DNA: TGTGCCAGCACAGTGGGCAATCAGCCCCAGCATTTT.

This clone appeared once. The chain employs TRBV2 and TRBJ2-3; 9 bases are a match to TRBD2. This CDR3 has 18 amino acids. The ends lost 5 bases at V and 2 bases at J; junction bases unmatched: 14. From germline, CDR1 is SNHLY and CDR2 FYNNEI. The CDR3 region is CASSTPGELAGSTDTQYF. CDR3 bases: TGTGCCAGCAGTACACCGGGAGAACTAGCGGGTTCCACAGATACGCAGTATTTT.

This chain connects TRBV25-1 to TRBJ1-2, with D hard to call. V was shortened by 1 base and J by 6 bases, with 15 bases between the two germline ends. This CDR3 has 15 amino acids. Germline loops: CDR1 MGHDK, CDR2 SYGVNS. CDR3 amino acids: CASSEWGAPQDGYTF. The CDR3 DNA follows: TGTGCCAGCAGTGAATGGGGAGCACCCCAGGATGGCTACACCTTC.

The chain recombines TRBV2 with TRBJ2-1; D not resolved. Germline lookup yields CDR1 SNHLY and CDR2 FYNNEI. The CDR3 length is 12 residues. Trimming took off 6 bases at V and 3 bases at J, with 6 bases between the two ends. CDR3 protein: CASRKYYNEQFF. The CDR3 coding sequence is TGTGCCAGCAGGAAATACTACAATGAGCAGTTCTTC. Full variable domain (remainder filled in from reference TRBV2 and TRBJ2-1): EPEVTQTPSHQVTQMGQEVILRCVPISNHLYFYWYRQILGQKVEFLVSFYNNEISEKSEIFDDQFSVERPDGSNFTLKIRSTKLEDSAMYFCASRKYYNEQFFGPGTRLTVL.

V and J are TRBV1 and TRBJ2-4. TRBV1 is labeled a pseudogene. The CDR3 sequence is 15 residues long. The CDR3 DNA sequence: TGCACCAGCAGCCAAGAAGGAATCGCCAAAAACATTCAGTACTTC. Protein sequence: CTSSQEGIAKNIQYF.

This clone was found once. The V gene is TRBV7-9, the J gene TRBJ2-7, with TRBD2 identical over 8 bases. Germline V gene data show CDR1 as SEHNR and CDR2 as FQNEAQ (reference sequence). There are 15 residues in the CDR3. The V and J ends lost 3 bases and 3 bases, in that order; junction bases with no gene match: 7. CDR3 loop: CASSFPGRGFYEQYF. In DNA, the CDR3 is TGTGCCAGCAGCTTTCCCGGGAGGGGATTCTACGAGCAGTACTTC.

The genes are TRBV4-1 and TRBJ2-3; 8 bases match TRBD2. The germline CDR1 and CDR2 sequences are MGHRA and YSYEKL. This CDR3 is built from 16 residues. The ends lost 4 bases at V and 3 bases at J; junction bases unmatched: 9. The CDR3 sequence is CASSLMSSGNTDTQYF. DNA for the CDR3: TGCGCCAGCAGCCTGATGAGTAGCGGGAATACAGATACGCAGTATTTT.

The CDR3 loop reads CAISEGNEGPQYF. DNA of the CDR3: TGTGCCATCAGTGAGGGGAACGAGGGGCCTCAGTACTTC. The chain has TRBV10-3 and TRBJ2-7; perhaps D is TRBD1 or TRBD2 (5 bases each). CDR1 ENHRY and CDR2 SYGVKD come from the germline V gene. Trimming took off 2 bases at V and 10 bases at J, with 15 bases between the two ends. The CDR3 covers 13 residues.

The rearrangement joins TRBV4-1 to TRBJ1-5; D may be TRBD1 (6 bases). With 1 base removed from V and 1 base from J, the gap between germline ends came to 11 bases. The CDR3 extends over 16 amino acids. The germline gives CDR1 MGHRA, CDR2 YSYEKL. The CDR3 nucleotides are TGCGCCAGCAGCCAAGCCAGGGGTCAGAGCAATCAGCCCCAGCATTTT. Its translation is CASSQARGQSNQPQHF.

The V gene is TRBV19, the J gene TRBJ2-7; a possible D gene is TRBD1 (5 bases). This CDR3 has 14 amino acids. The ends were cut back, 4 bases at V and 3 bases at J, with 13 bases in the middle. Germline V gives CDR1 LNHDA, CDR2 SQIVND (reference sequence). Here the CDR3 DNA reads TGTGCCAGTAGTACCCCAGGGCCTTTCTACGAGCAGTACTTC. Translated, it gives CASSTPGPFYEQYF.

The chain joins TRBV2 to TRBJ2-7; a possible D gene is TRBD1 (7 bases). V was clipped by 8 bases and J by 4 bases, with 12 bases between them. This CDR3 region has 12 residues. Germline CDR1 SNHLY, CDR2 FYNNEI. CDR3 in DNA: TGTGCCAGCGCGGGACAGACTTACGAGCAGTACTTC. Translated: CASAGQTYEQYF.

CDR3 coding DNA: TGTGCCAGCAGCTTGAAGCGGTCACCAGCCTACGAGCAGTACTTC. Translated: CASSLKRSPAYEQYF. The chain is built from TRBV5-5 and TRBJ2-7; D might be TRBD2 (5 bases). The germline CDR1 and CDR2 sequences are SGHKS and YYEKEE (reference sequence). V was trimmed by 1 base and J by 2 bases, leaving 13 bases between them. CDR3 length: 15 residues.

The chain combines TRBV28 with TRBJ1-2; D is undetermined. There are 16 residues in the CDR3. V was cut by 5 bases and J by 6 bases, with 22 bases left in between. The germline gives CDR1 MDHEN, CDR2 SYDVKM. Here the CDR3 DNA reads TGTGCCAGCAGTCCTCTTCCGGGCCCTACTACTCATGGCTACACCTTC. As protein: CASSPLPGPTTHGYTF.

The J gene is TRBJ2-3, the V gene TRBV6-1; weak D call: TRBD2 (7 bases). Germline lookup yields CDR1 MNHNS and CDR2 SASEGT. The CDR3 contains 17 residues. The V end lost 2 bases, the J end lost 4 bases, and 19 bases lay between the germline ends. CDR3 coding DNA: TGTGCCAGCAGTGAAAAAGGGGGACTATCTGTGGCAGATACGCAGTATTTT. Translating it yields CASSEKGGLSVADTQYF.

The genes are TRBV7-9 and TRBJ1-2, with 8 bases fitting TRBD1. Germline trimming cut 3 bases from V and 2 bases from J; bases unmatched to any gene: 5. The CDR3 has 15 residues. Germline CDR1 is SEHNR and CDR2 is FQNEAQ (reference sequence). CDR3 in amino acids: CASSFGTGPNYGYTF. The CDR3 bases are TGTGCCAGCAGCTTTGGGACAGGACCGAACTATGGCTACACCTTC. Full variable domain (outside the CDR3, taken from reference TRBV7-9 and TRBJ1-2): DTGVSQNPRHKITKRGQNVTFRCDPISEHNRLYWYRQTLGQGPEFLTYFQNEAQLEKSRLLSDRFSAERPKGSFSTLEIQRTEQGDSAMYLCASSFGTGPNYGYTFGSGTRLTVV.

This chain connects TRBV6-6 to TRBJ1-4; D is perhaps TRBD1 (5 bases). CDR1 is MNHNY, CDR2 SVGAGI, per germline (reference sequence). Trimming pared 6 bases from V and 8 bases from J, leaving 22 bases between. There are 16 residues in the CDR3. The CDR3 spells CASSHHSDPEGEKLFF. CDR3 in DNA: TGTGCCAGCAGCCACCATTCCGACCCTGAGGGGGAAAAACTGTTTTTT.

The chain couples TRBV29-1 to TRBJ2-1; maybe TRBD2 (5 bases). CDR3 size: 12 residues. V shed 4 bases and J shed 4 bases, with 8 bases lying between them. Germline V lookup: CDR1 SQVTM, CDR2 ANQGSEA. The CDR3 region is CSVGGDYNEQFF. In nucleotides, the CDR3 is TGCAGCGTTGGGGGAGATTACAATGAGCAGTTCTTC.

This chain uses TRBV18 with TRBJ2-7; D is perhaps TRBD1 (6 bases). The CDR3 contains 15 residues. V was trimmed by 0 bases and J by 3 bases, leaving 12 bases between them. Germline CDR1 KGHSH, CDR2 LQKENI. CDR3 DNA sequence: TGTGCCAGCTCACCACCGGACAGAGTTGGCTACGAGCAGTACTTC. This sequence encodes CASSPPDRVGYEQYF.

The rearrangement links TRBV10-3 to TRBJ2-7; a possible D gene is TRBD2 (7 bases). The CDR3 has 16 amino acids. CDR1 is ENHRY and CDR2 is SYGVKD in the germline V gene. Trimming shortened V by 4 bases and J by 2 bases, and 18 bases separated the two germline ends. The CDR3 DNA reads TGTGCCATCAGTGCAGGGGAGGGGGTAGCCCCCTACGAGCAGTACTTC. Residues: CAISAGEGVAPYEQYF.

This chain links TRBV29-1 with TRBJ2-1, with D possibly being TRBD2 (5 bases). Trimming removed 3 bases from V and 8 bases from J, with 11 bases in between. This CDR3 contains 12 residues. Germline CDR1 and CDR2: SQVTM and ANQGSEA. CDR3 nucleotide sequence: TGCAGCGTTGAGGCGGACTCGGATGAGCAGTTCTTC. As protein: CSVEADSDEQFF.

The CDR3 region has the DNA TGTGCCAGCAGCTTGATTGGCGACAGCACAGATACGCAGTATTTT. This codes for CASSLIGDSTDTQYF. The genes are TRBV7-6 and TRBJ2-3; unclear D gene. Deletions cut 3 bases from V and 0 bases from J, with 10 bases between. The CDR3 covers 15 residues. Germline-derived CDR1 and CDR2 are SGHVS and FNYEAQ.

This CDR3 reads CASSEAPIPVDGYTF. CDR3 bases: TGTGCCAGCAGTGAAGCTCCTATCCCGGTTGATGGCTACACCTTC. The chain combines TRBV6-1 with TRBJ1-2, with unresolved D. CDR1 and CDR2 (germline): MNHNS, SASEGT. The CDR3 covers 15 residues. The ends were cut back, 0 bases at V and 6 bases at J, with 14 bases in the middle.

The V call is TRBV6-5, the J call TRBJ2-3, with TRBD2 matching 7 bases. Germline CDR1 MNHEY, CDR2 SVGAGI. V shed 4 bases, J shed 4 bases, and the junction held 8 bases outside the gene matches. The CDR3 consists of 15 residues. CDR3 bases: TGTGCCAGCAGTTCCTGGGGGAGGGGAGCAGATACGCAGTATTTT. Its protein product is CASSSWGRGADTQYF.

The CDR3 spells CASSPLRALKPLNTEAFF. In DNA, the CDR3 is TGTGCCAGCAGTCCGCTTCGGGCACTGAAGCCGTTGAACACTGAAGCTTTCTTT. The genes are TRBV28 and TRBJ1-1; D is ambiguous. The CDR3 length is 18 residues. The V gene lost 5 bases and the J gene lost 0 bases, with 22 bases spanning the gap. CDR1 is MDHEN, CDR2 SYDVKM, per germline.

The chain recombines TRBV5-4 with TRBJ1-4; D call uncertain. V was clipped by 1 base and J by 0 bases, with 10 bases between them. Germline CDR1 is SGHNT and CDR2 is YYREEE (reference sequence). The CDR3 consists of 16 residues. In nucleotides, the CDR3 is TGTGCCAGCAGCTTGTATAACCTCGCAACTAATGAAAAACTGTTTTTT. This codes for CASSLYNLATNEKLFF.

The chain recombines TRBV5-1 with TRBJ1-2; no definite D call. The germline gives CDR1 SGHRS, CDR2 YFSETQ. Trimming removed 0 bases from V and 4 bases from J, with 16 bases in between. The CDR3 spans 16 residues. Here the CDR3 reads CASSLAGQDEGYGYTF. The CDR3 DNA sequence: TGCGCCAGCAGCTTGGCCGGGCAGGACGAGGGCTATGGCTACACCTTC.

The rearrangement uses TRBV9 and TRBJ2-1; 8 nucleotides match TRBD1. The V gene end was trimmed by 1 base and the J gene end by 7 bases; junction bases not matched to a gene: 10. The CDR3 is made up of 16 amino acids. From germline, CDR1 is SGDLS and CDR2 YYNGEE. CDR3 coding DNA: TGTGCCAGCAGCGTAAGGACAGGGTCCACCTGGAATGAGCAGTTCTTC. Encoded protein: CASSVRTGSTWNEQFF.